This record looks at one T cell receptor beta chain sequence and its context. The CDR3 covers 16 residues. The entry originates in a study of blood T cell repertoires in COVID-19. Across the whole study: Samples of COVID-19 (acute and convalescent) were obtained from the United States, Italy and Spain. PBMCs, B-cell-depleted T cells, or T cells provided the cDNA or gDNA that made up the material.

The method was immunoSEQ multiplex PCR; TCRdb's version includes in-frame clones alone and lacks a portion of them. The sample contains roughly 150,000 clones, 82% of which appear only once. V and J are TRBV21-1 and TRBJ1-5; no DNA check was done on the table's D call, TRBD1. TRBV21-1 is marked as a pseudogene. The source of this sequence is a woman older than 75 with active or convalescent COVID-19. Sequenced material: peripheral blood. CDR3 coding DNA: TGTGCCAGCAGCAACACAGGGGTGGAGTTGCGGCAGCCCCAGCATTTT. It yields the protein CASSNTGVELRQPQHF.